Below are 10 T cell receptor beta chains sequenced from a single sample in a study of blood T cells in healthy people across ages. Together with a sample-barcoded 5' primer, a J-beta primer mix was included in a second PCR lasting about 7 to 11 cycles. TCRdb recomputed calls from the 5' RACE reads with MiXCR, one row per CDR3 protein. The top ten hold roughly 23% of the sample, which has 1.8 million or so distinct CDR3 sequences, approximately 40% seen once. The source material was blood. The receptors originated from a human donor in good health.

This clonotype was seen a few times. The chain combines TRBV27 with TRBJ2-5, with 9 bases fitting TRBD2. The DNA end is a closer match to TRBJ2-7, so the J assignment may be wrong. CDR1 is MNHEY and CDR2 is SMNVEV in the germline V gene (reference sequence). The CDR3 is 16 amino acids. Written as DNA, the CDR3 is TGTGCCAGCAGTTCATCTAGCGGGGAGGCGGTCTACGAGCAGTACTTC. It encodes CASSSSSGEAVYEQYF.

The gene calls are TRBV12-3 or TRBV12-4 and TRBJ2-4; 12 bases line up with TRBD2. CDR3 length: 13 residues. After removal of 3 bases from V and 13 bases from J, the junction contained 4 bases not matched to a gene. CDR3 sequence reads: CASSLASGGAQYF. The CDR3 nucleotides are TGTGCCAGCAGTTTGGCTAGCGGGGGGGCGCAGTACTTC.

The DNA of the CDR3 is TGTGCCAGCAGACAAGGACCCCTGGGTGTGGATGAGCAGTTCTTC. Translated: CASRQGPLGVDEQFF. The J gene is TRBJ2-1, the V gene TRBV27, with D unresolved. The CDR3 totals 15 residues. Germline assignment: CDR1 MNHEY and CDR2 SMNVEV (reference sequence). V shed 6 bases and J shed 8 bases, with 20 bases lying between them.

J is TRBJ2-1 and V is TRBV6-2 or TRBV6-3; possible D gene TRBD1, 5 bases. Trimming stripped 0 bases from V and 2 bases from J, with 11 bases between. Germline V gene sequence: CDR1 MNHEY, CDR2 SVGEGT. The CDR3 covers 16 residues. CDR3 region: CASSYSISGTYNEQFF. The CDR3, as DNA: TGTGCCAGCAGTTACTCGATTTCAGGGACCTACAATGAGCAGTTCTTC.

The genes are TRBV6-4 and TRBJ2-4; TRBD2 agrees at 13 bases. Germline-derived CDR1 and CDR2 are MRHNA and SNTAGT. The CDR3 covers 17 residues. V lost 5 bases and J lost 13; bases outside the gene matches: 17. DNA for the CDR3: TGTGCCAGCAGTACCCCTTCCGGGACTAGCGGGGTGGAAGAGCAGTACTTC. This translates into CASSTPSGTSGVEEQYF.

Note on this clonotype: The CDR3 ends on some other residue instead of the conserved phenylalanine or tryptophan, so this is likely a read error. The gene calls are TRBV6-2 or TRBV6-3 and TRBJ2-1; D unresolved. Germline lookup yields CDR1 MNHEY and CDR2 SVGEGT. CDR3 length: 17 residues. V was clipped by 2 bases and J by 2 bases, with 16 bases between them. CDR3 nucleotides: TGTGCCAGCAGTTACCTACTGGGCCTATCGGCCTACAATGAGCAGTTCTGC. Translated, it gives CASSYLLGLSAYNEQFC.

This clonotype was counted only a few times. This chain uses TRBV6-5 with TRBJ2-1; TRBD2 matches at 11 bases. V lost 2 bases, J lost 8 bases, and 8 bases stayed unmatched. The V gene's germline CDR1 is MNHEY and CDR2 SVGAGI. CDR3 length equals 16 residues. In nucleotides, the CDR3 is TGTGCCAGCAGTTACCTAGCGGGGGGAAGAGGGGATGAGCAGTTCTTC. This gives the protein CASSYLAGGRGDEQFF.

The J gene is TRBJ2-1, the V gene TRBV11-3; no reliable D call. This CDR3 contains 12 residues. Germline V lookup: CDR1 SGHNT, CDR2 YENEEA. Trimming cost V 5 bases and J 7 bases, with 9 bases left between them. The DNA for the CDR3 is TGTGCCAGCAGCAAATCAAGAAATGAGCAGTTCTTC. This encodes CASSKSRNEQFF.

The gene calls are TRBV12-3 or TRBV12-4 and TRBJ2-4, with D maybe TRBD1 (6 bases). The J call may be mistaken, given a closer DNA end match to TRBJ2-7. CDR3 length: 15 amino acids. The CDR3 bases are TGTGCCAGCAGTTTATCGAGACAGGCCTTTCACGAGCAGTACTTC. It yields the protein CASSLSRQAFHEQYF.

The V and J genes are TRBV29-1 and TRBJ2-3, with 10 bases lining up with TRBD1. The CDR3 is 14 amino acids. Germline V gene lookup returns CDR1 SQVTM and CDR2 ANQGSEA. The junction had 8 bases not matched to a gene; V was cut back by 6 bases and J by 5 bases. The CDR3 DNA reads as TGCAGCGTAGCCGACAGGGGGCCGGAAGATACGCAGTATTTT. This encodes CSVADRGPEDTQYF.